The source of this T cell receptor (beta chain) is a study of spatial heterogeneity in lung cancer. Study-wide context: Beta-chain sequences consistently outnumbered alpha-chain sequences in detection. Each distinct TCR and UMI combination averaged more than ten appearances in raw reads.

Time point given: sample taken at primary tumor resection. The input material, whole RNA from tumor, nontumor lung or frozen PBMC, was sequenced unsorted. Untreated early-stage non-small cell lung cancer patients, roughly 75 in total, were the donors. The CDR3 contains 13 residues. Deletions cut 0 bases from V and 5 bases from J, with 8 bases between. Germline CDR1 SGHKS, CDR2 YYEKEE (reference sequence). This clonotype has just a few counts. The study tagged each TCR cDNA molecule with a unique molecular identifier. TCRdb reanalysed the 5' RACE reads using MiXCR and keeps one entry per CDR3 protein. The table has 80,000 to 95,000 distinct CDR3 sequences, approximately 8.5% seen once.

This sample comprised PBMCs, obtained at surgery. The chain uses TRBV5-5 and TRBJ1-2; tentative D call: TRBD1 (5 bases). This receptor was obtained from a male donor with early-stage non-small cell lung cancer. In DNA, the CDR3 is TGTGCCAGCAGCTTGGCAGGGTTATATGGCTACACCTTC. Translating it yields CASSLAGLYGYTF.